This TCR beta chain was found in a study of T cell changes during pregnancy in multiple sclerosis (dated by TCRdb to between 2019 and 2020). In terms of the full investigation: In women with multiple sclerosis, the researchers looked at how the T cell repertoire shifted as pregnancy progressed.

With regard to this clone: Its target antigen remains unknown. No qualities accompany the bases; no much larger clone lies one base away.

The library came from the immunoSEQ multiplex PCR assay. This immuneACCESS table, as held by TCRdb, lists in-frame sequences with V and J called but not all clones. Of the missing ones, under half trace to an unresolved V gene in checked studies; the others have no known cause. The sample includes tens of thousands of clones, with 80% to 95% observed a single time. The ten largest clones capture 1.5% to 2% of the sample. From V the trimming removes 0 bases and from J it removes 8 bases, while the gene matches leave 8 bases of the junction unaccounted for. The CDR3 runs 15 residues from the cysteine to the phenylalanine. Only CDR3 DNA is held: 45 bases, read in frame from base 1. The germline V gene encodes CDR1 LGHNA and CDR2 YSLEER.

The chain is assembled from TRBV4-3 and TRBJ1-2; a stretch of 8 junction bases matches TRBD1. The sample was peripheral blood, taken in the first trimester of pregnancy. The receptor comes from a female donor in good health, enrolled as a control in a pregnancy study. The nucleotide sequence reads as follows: TGCGCCAGCAGCCAAGATAAAACAGGGGGTGGAGGCTACACCTTC. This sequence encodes CASSQDKTGGGGYTF.